This T cell receptor beta chain was identified during a study of T-cell reconstitution after alpha-beta-depleted transplantation in children. Unique molecular identifiers were incorporated when the TCRbeta library was constructed. TCRdb re-derived calls from the PCR reads in MiXCR, one entry per CDR3 protein. Of about 440,000 distinct CDR3 sequences in the sample, roughly 43% were seen once. General study points: The origin of high day-60 TCRbeta diversity in some patients lay in surviving recipient T cells and thymic progenitors. About two months after transplant, alpha-beta T cells reportedly came from several hundred expanded graft clones.

Trimming stripped 6 bases from V and 0 bases from J, with 17 bases between. Germline V gives CDR1 MNHNS, CDR2 SASEGT. This CDR3 contains 16 residues. With regard to this clonotype: Its specificity is not known.

Sequences were derived from PBMCs, sampled before TCRalphabeta/CD19-depleted stem cell transplant. This chain connects TRBV6-1 to TRBJ1-1; D is possibly TRBD1 (6 bases). The TCR was taken from a girl under 10 years old with aplastic anemia, due to receive a stem cell transplant. This CDR3 reads CASSRGGPGMNTEAFF. CDR3 sequence (DNA): TGTGCCAGCAGCCGGGGGGGCCCAGGAATGAACACTGAAGCTTTCTTT.